The table lists the clone carrying this T cell receptor beta chain with a few counts. Trimming removed 3 bases from V and 6 bases from J, with 15 bases in between. The CDR3 consists of 14 residues. Looked up from germline, CDR1 is MDHEN and CDR2 is SYDVKM. Treatment of the sample: randomized to nivolumab then ipilimumab (arm A) or the reverse (arm B). Live CD3+CD8+ CD19− CD56− cells were sorted from PBMCs. These data belong to a study of sequential checkpoint blockade in melanoma. TCRdb's copy holds only in-frame clones and misses some; the assay was immunoSEQ multiplex PCR. The sample contains about 20,000 clones, around 73% of which appear only once.

This TCR was recovered from a human donor with melanoma. This chain links TRBV28 with TRBJ2-7; TRBD2 might be the D (6 bases). Specimen: CD8+ T cells sorted from blood (inferred from file names), collected from a patient given nivolumab and ipilimumab in sequence. The CDR3 here is CASSLPGGGIEQYF. Here the CDR3 DNA reads TGTGCCAGCAGTTTGCCCGGTGGGGGGATCGAGCAGTACTTC.